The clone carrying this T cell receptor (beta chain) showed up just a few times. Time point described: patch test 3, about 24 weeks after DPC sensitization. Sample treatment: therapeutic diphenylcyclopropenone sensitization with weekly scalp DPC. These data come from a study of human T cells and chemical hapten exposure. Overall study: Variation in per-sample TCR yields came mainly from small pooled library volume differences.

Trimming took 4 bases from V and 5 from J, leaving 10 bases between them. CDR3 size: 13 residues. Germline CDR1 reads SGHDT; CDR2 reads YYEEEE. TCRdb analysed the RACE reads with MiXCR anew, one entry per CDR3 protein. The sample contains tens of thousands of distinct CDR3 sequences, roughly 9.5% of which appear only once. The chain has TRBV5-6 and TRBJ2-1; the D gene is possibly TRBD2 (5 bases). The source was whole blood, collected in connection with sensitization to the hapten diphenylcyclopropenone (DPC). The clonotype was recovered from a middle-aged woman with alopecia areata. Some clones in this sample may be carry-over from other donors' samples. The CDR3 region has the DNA TGTGCCAGCAGCCCGCGAGGGAACAATGAGCAGTTCTTC. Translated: CASSPRGNNEQFF.